This T cell receptor (beta chain) derives from a study of blood T cells in healthy people across ages (dated by TCRdb to 2013 to 2016). For the wider study: Template switching captured roughly one uniquely barcoded TCR beta cDNA molecule per two T cells in model experiments. Using deep sequencing normalized with unique cDNA molecular identifiers, the study measured how TCR beta repertoire diversity changes with age. Donors were grouped into four age groups: young (average approximately 16 years), middle-aged (roughly 37), aged (about 60) and long-lived (just over 80). Using the same blood draw, the study looked at two additional independent replicas of 1 million unique cDNA reads for two donors, one aged 18 to 30 and the other aged 80 or older. To avoid experimental bias, donors of different ages were spread randomly across the sequencing lanes.

Library preparation was by 5' RACE. Sequencing instrument: Illumina HiSeq 2500. A second roughly 6 to 11 cycle PCR used a sample-barcoded 5' primer and a J-beta primer mix. Each TCR beta cDNA molecule received a unique molecular identifier from a template-switch 5' adaptor carrying 12 random nucleotides. Each sample yielded at least 2.5 million CDR3-containing paired-end reads. First-strand cDNA synthesis was performed from all RNA using the Mint cDNA synthesis kit, with priming by a TRBC-specific oligonucleotide. After uracil-DNA glycosylase treatment, a first 18-cycle PCR used universal primers M1SS and BC2_uni_R on all cDNA. Per the source publication's procedure: Each sample was normalized by randomly selecting 1 million high-quality reads, each carrying a distinct molecular identifier. Instead of being binned into consensus sequences, reads with shared molecular identifiers were discarded. MiTCR, with a Q25 quality threshold and the strictest error-elimination algorithm, was used for CDR3 identification, clonotype clustering and error correction. A nonparametric unseen species model using Euler transformation provided a lower-bound estimate of total TCR beta diversity. TCRdb reran the public reads through fastp at Q25 and MiXCR, keeping productive beta chains. Rows are unified per CDR3 protein, each entry keeping the most common DNA and genes. What appears here as the V and J calls and clone size reflects TCRdb's work, not the paper's. The sample table contains roughly 1.6 million distinct CDR3 sequences; only one count was recorded for 30% to 40% of them. About 11% of the sample rests with the top ten.

Donors were 40 or so systemically healthy Caucasian individuals from Russia aged 6 to 90 years. Each donor gave about 9.8 milliliters of peripheral blood, drawn into EDTA-treated Vacutainer tubes. Ficoll-Paque density-gradient centrifugation was used to isolate PBMCs, with at least 7 million obtained per sample. Trizol reagent was used to extract total RNA from PBMCs, with at least 5.5 micrograms per sample. For every donor, flow cytometry on a PBMC aliquot measured the percentage of naive CD45RAhigh/CD27high T cells. As for this clonotype: Its antigen is unknown. Within one base of it there is no much larger clone, and no base qualities were kept.

Findings and caveats that apply to the study as a whole: Estimates of total diversity from one million sequenced T cells were regarded as lower bounds and underestimates. Observed TCR beta diversity per million T cells fell roughly linearly with age, and a significant reduction was already apparent by age roughly 40. Since profiling was done on bulk unsorted PBMCs, naive and antigen-experienced compartments could not be conclusively compared. A strong correlation was found between observed TCR beta diversity and the percentage of naive T cells measured by flow cytometry. Compared with the aged group, the long-lived group had more naive CD4+ T cells, fewer expanded clones and increased TCR diversity, a pattern suggesting age selection. Donor CMV infection status was unknown, potentially confounding age-related changes in expanded clonotypes.

The germline V gene (reference sequence) provides CDR1 DFQATT and CDR2 SNEGSKA. The junction shows trimming of 3 bases on V and 4 bases on J, plus 24 bases between the germline ends. The CDR3 runs 17 amino acids, cysteine and phenylalanine included. The retained sequence is limited to the CDR3, 51 bases, with the frame set at the first base. The material sequenced was blood. This receptor was obtained from a woman in her thirties in good health. The rearrangement combines TRBV20-1 with TRBJ1-2; tentative D gene TRBD1, with 6 bases matching. In nucleotide form, the sequence is TGCAGTGCTAGCTCCACCCTGGGGGCAGGGAACACCTATGGCTACACCTTC. It translates to CSASSTLGAGNTYGYTF.